This TCR beta chain appears in the sequencing data of a study of T cell responses to AZD1222 COVID-19 vaccine. Assay: immunoSEQ multiplex PCR; the TCRdb copy retains only in-frame clones and omits some. This table has 140,000 or so clones, about 90% appearing once. In regard to this clone: Its cognate antigen is unknown.

Findings and caveats of the study: Unmutated variant regions reportedly attract nearly half of all spike-specific TCRs.

Per germline, CDR1 SGHTA and CDR2 FQGNSA. CDR3 length equals 16 residues. J lost 5 bases, V lost 3 bases, and 5 bases had no gene match. The receptor comes from an adult who received the MenACWY meningococcal vaccine as a control. J is TRBJ1-5 and V is TRBV7-2, with 12 bases that match TRBD1. The sample consisted of peripheral blood, taken 28 days after the second dose of the MenACWY control vaccine. Here the CDR3 DNA reads TGTGCCAGCAGCTTCCTAGGGACAGGGGGCGATCAGCCCCAGCATTTT. Translation: CASSFLGTGGDQPQHF.